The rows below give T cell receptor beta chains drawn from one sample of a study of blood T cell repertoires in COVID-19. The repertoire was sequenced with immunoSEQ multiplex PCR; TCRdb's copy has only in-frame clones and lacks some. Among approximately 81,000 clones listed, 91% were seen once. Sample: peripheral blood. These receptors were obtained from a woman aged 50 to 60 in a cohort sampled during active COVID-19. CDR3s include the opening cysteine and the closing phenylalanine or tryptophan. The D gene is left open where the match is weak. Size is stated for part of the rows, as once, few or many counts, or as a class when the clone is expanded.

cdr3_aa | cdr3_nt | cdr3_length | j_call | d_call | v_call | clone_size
CASSLDGGGYTEAFF | TGCGCCAGCAGCTTGGACGGGGGAGGGTACACTGAAGCTTTCTTT | 15 | TRBJ1-1 | NA | TRBV5-1 | NA
CASSLFGLGSYEQYF | TGTGCCAGCAGCTTATTTGGACTGGGGTCCTACGAGCAGTACTTC | 15 | TRBJ2-7 | NA | TRBV11-3 | NA
CASSGRTGPNEKLFF | TGTGCCAGCAGCGGGAGGACAGGGCCTAATGAAAAACTGTTTTTT | 15 | TRBJ1-4 | TRBD1 | TRBV6-5 | NA
CASSIALTSESYNEQFF | TGTGCCAGTAGTATAGCTCTGACTAGCGAGTCCTACAATGAGCAGTTCTTC | 17 | TRBJ2-1 | TRBD2 | TRBV19 | NA
CASTLAAGNTIYF | TGTGCCAGCACCCTGGCGGCTGGAAACACCATATATTTT | 13 | TRBJ1-3 | NA | TRBV12-3/TRBV12-4 | NA
CASSPGFLSAPTTKNTGELFF | TGCGCCAGCAGCCCCGGTTTCCTATCGGCCCCAACTACAAAAAACACCGGGGAGCTGTTTTTT | 21 | TRBJ2-2 | NA | TRBV5-1 | few
CATRVAGAPLYEQYF | TGTGCCACCCGGGTAGCGGGGGCCCCTCTGTACGAGCAGTACTTC | 15 | TRBJ2-7 | TRBD2 | TRBV5-5 | NA
CSVEAPGSYEQYF | TGCAGCGTTGAAGCCCCAGGAAGCTACGAGCAGTACTTC | 13 | TRBJ2-7 | NA | TRBV29-1 | NA
CASSEESSGANVLTF | TGTGCCAGCAGCGAAGAGAGCTCTGGGGCCAACGTCCTGACTTTC | 15 | TRBJ2-6 | NA | TRBV13 | NA
CASSGTASNNEQFF | TGTGCCAGCAGCGGGACAGCATCGAACAATGAGCAGTTCTTC | 14 | TRBJ2-1 | TRBD1 | TRBV27 | NA
CASSLPGPNTGELFF | TGCGCCAGCAGCTTGCCCGGTCCGAACACCGGGGAGCTGTTTTTT | 15 | TRBJ2-2 | NA | TRBV5-1 | NA
CASSPGQAYGYTF | TGTGCCAGCAGTCCCGGACAGGCATATGGCTACACCTTC | 13 | TRBJ1-2 | TRBD1 | TRBV27 | few
CASSIDRGSNQPQHF | TGTGCCAGTAGTATAGATCGGGGTAGCAATCAGCCCCAGCATTTT | 15 | TRBJ1-5 | NA | TRBV19 | NA
CASSTRGQGADEQFF | TGTGCCAGCAGCACACGGGGACAGGGGGCAGATGAGCAGTTCTTC | 15 | TRBJ2-1 | TRBD1 | TRBV11-2 | NA
CAISDRDYANYGYTF | TGTGCCATCAGTGACCGGGACTACGCTAACTATGGCTACACCTTC | 15 | TRBJ1-2 | NA | TRBV10-3 | NA
CASSLGPGGIKETQYF | TGTGCCAGCAGCTTGGGCCCGGGCGGGATAAAAGAGACCCAGTACTTC | 16 | TRBJ2-5 | NA | TRBV11-2 | NA
CAWTGGALAGELFF | TGTGCCTGGACAGGGGGCGCGTTGGCCGGGGAGCTGTTTTTT | 14 | TRBJ2-2 | TRBD1 | TRBV30 | NA
CASSLGQANYGYTF | TGTGCCAGCAGCTTAGGACAGGCCAACTATGGCTACACCTTC | 14 | TRBJ1-2 | TRBD1 | TRBV7-3 | NA
CASSELGQRYEQYF | TGTGCCAGCAGTGAATTAGGACAGCGCTACGAGCAGTACTTC | 14 | TRBJ2-7 | NA | TRBV25-1 | NA
CASSISAGGSYNEQFF | TGTGCCAGCAGCATATCAGCGGGGGGGAGTTACAATGAGCAGTTCTTC | 16 | TRBJ2-1 | TRBD2 | TRBV3-1/TRBV3-2 | NA
CASSLGQGSRAEAFF | TGTGCCAGCAGTTTGGGGCAGGGGAGTAGGGCTGAAGCTTTCTTT | 15 | TRBJ1-1 | NA | TRBV28 | NA
CASSQYQGMNGYTF | TGTGCCAGCAGTCAATACCAGGGGATGAATGGCTACACCTTC | 14 | TRBJ1-2 | NA | TRBV6-6 | NA
CASRGLAGDEQFF | TGCGCCAGCAGGGGGCTAGCGGGAGATGAGCAGTTCTTC | 13 | TRBJ2-1 | TRBD2 | TRBV5-1 | NA
CASSQDAGGSPDTQYF | TGTGCCAGCAGCCAAGACGCGGGGGGTTCGCCAGATACGCAGTATTTT | 16 | TRBJ2-3 | TRBD2 | TRBV4-2 | once
CASSISAGELFF | TGTGCCAGTAGTATCTCAGCGGGGGAGCTGTTTTTT | 12 | TRBJ2-2 | NA | TRBV19 | NA
CASSPAGVSTDTQYF | TGCGCCAGCAGCCCGGCGGGGGTAAGCACAGATACGCAGTATTTT | 15 | TRBJ2-3 | TRBD2 | TRBV5-1 | NA
CASNRGAGTDTQYF | TGTGCCAGCAATAGGGGCGCCGGAACAGATACGCAGTATTTT | 14 | TRBJ2-3 | NA | TRBV6-5 | NA
CASSQVAIEQYF | TGTGCCAGCAGCCAAGTAGCGATTGAGCAGTACTTC | 12 | TRBJ2-7 | NA | TRBV3-1/TRBV3-2 | NA
CAWTRQGWSPLHF | TGTGCCTGGACCCGGCAGGGGTGGTCACCCCTCCACTTT | 13 | TRBJ1-6 | NA | TRBV30 | NA
CASSILGGMEVEQYF | TGTGCCAGTAGTATTCTCGGGGGGATGGAGGTCGAGCAGTACTTC | 15 | TRBJ2-7 | TRBD2 | TRBV19 | NA
CASSLAPGDGGANVLTF | TGCGCCAGCAGCTTGGCTCCAGGGGATGGTGGGGCCAACGTCCTGACTTTC | 17 | TRBJ2-6 | NA | TRBV5-1 | NA
CASSLWGTGSNQPQHF | TGTGCCAGCAGCTTGTGGGGGACAGGGAGCAATCAGCCCCAGCATTTT | 16 | TRBJ1-5 | TRBD1 | TRBV5-6 | few
CASQTGSTDTQYF | TGTGCCAGCCAAACAGGGAGCACAGATACGCAGTATTTT | 13 | TRBJ2-3 | NA | TRBV6-5 | once
CASSLGYGGGAAEQFF | TGTGCCAGCAGCTTAGGATACGGCGGGGGGGCTGCTGAGCAGTTCTTC | 16 | TRBJ2-1 | TRBD2 | TRBV7-9 | NA
CASSITGHPNYGYTF | TGTGCCAGTAGTATAACGGGACACCCTAACTATGGCTACACCTTC | 15 | TRBJ1-2 | NA | TRBV19 | NA
CASSSGLAGGWSTGELFF | TGTGCCAGCAGTTCCGGACTAGCGGGAGGATGGAGCACCGGGGAGCTGTTTTTT | 18 | TRBJ2-2 | TRBD2 | TRBV27 | NA
CASSGNNRGWNSPLHF | TGCGCCAGCAGTGGGAATAACAGGGGTTGGAATTCACCCCTCCACTTT | 16 | TRBJ1-6 | TRBD1 | TRBV10-1 | NA
CATSLRGAAFF | TGTGCCACCAGTCTTAGGGGCGCGGCTTTCTTT | 11 | TRBJ1-1 | NA | TRBV24-1 | NA
CASSQGLVGYTF | TGTGCCAGCAGCCAAGGCCTAGTAGGCTACACCTTC | 12 | TRBJ1-2 | NA | TRBV3-1/TRBV3-2 | NA
CASSLGLGQGEAFF | TGTGCCAGCAGCTTGGGGTTGGGGCAGGGCGAAGCTTTCTTT | 14 | TRBJ1-1 | NA | TRBV7-9 | NA
CSVTGQGGDTQYF | TGCAGCGTTACAGGACAGGGAGGAGATACGCAGTATTTT | 13 | TRBJ2-3 | TRBD1 | TRBV29-1 | few
CASSPGPGGPADTQYF | TGTGCCAGCAGCCCCGGACCGGGAGGGCCGGCAGATACGCAGTATTTT | 16 | TRBJ2-3 | TRBD2 | TRBV7-3 | NA
CASSPQDYTYNEQFF | TGTGCCAGCTCACCACAGGACTACACATACAATGAGCAGTTCTTC | 15 | TRBJ2-1 | NA | TRBV18 | NA
CASSLRGWEQYF | TGTGCCAGCAGCTTGAGGGGCTGGGAGCAGTACTTC | 12 | TRBJ2-7 | NA | TRBV5-8 | NA
CASIFGGYEQYF | TGTGCCAGCATCTTCGGGGGGTACGAGCAGTACTTC | 12 | TRBJ2-7 | TRBD2 | TRBV25-1 | NA
CASSFTLDGDEQFF | TGCGCCAGCAGCTTTACCCTGGACGGGGATGAGCAGTTCTTC | 14 | TRBJ2-1 | NA | TRBV5-1 | NA
CASSLDGSYEQYF | TGCGCCAGCAGCCTAGACGGCTCCTACGAGCAGTACTTC | 13 | TRBJ2-7 | NA | TRBV4-1 | NA
CASMEGQHSNQPQHF | TGTGCCAGCATGGAGGGACAGCACTCCAATCAGCCCCAGCATTTT | 15 | TRBJ1-5 | TRBD1 | TRBV2 | NA
CASSRRQDNSPLHF | TGTGCCAGCAGCCGCCGACAGGATAATTCACCCCTCCACTTT | 14 | TRBJ1-6 | NA | TRBV3-1/TRBV3-2 | NA
CASSSGVAIPYEQYF | TGTGCCAGCAGCTCCGGAGTCGCAATCCCCTACGAGCAGTACTTC | 15 | TRBJ2-7 | NA | TRBV11-2 | NA
CASSYPPGLAGVYEQYF | TGTGCCAGCAGCTACCCGCCGGGACTAGCGGGAGTGTACGAGCAGTACTTC | 17 | TRBJ2-7 | TRBD2 | TRBV28 | once
CSVAPQGQLNEQFF | TGCAGCGTTGCTCCACAGGGGCAACTCAATGAGCAGTTCTTC | 14 | TRBJ2-1 | TRBD1 | TRBV29-1 | NA
CASSQDSRDYGYTF | TGTGCCAGCAGCCAAGATAGCAGGGACTATGGCTACACCTTC | 14 | TRBJ1-2 | NA | TRBV14 | NA
CASSLGGSSGNTIYF | TGTGCCAGCTCACTCGGAGGAAGCTCTGGAAACACCATATATTTT | 15 | TRBJ1-3 | NA | TRBV18 | NA
CASSRGTGGETQYF | TGTGCCAGCAGTCGCGGGACAGGGGGTGAGACCCAGTACTTC | 14 | TRBJ2-5 | TRBD1 | TRBV6-1 | once
CAIKAGGFTYEQYF | TGTGCCATCAAGGCAGGGGGCTTCACCTACGAGCAGTACTTC | 14 | TRBJ2-7 | TRBD1 | TRBV10-3 | NA
CASSSRTGADTGELFF | TGCGCCAGCAGCTCCCGGACAGGGGCCGACACCGGGGAGCTGTTTTTT | 16 | TRBJ2-2 | TRBD1 | TRBV5-1 | once
CSVELQGNTIYF | TGCAGCGTTGAATTGCAGGGAAACACCATATATTTT | 12 | TRBJ1-3 | NA | TRBV29-1 | NA
CASSSDRQETQYF | TGTGCCAGCTCATCCGACAGACAAGAGACCCAGTACTTC | 13 | TRBJ2-5 | NA | TRBV18 | NA